This passage covers 2 T cell receptor beta chains from one sample sequenced in a study of regulatory T cells in long-lasting Graves disease. HTBI primers from iRepertoire and Arm-PCR of CDR3 regions yielded the TCR beta libraries. TCRdb used MiXCR to reprocess the multiplex PCR reads, holding one entry per CDR3 protein. Counted here are approximately 440,000 distinct CDR3 sequences, roughly 17% occurring once; the ten biggest clones make up 10% to 15%. The time point here: newly diagnosed GD, antithyroid drugs for less than 3 months. From PBMCs, RNA was extracted and then used to make the TCR library. Another study also made use of these data, one on T cells in Graves' hyperthyroidism and ophthalmopathy.

This specimen was peripheral blood mononuclear cells (PBMCs), taken at new diagnosis, from a patient treated with antithyroid drugs. The source of these receptors is a man aged 35-49 years with Graves disease.

This clonotype appeared a few times. The chain recombines TRBV15 with TRBJ2-1; 9 bases align to TRBD2. The germline V gene has CDR1 LNHNV and CDR2 YYDKDF (reference sequence). The CDR3 extends over 15 amino acids. The V gene end was trimmed by 1 base and the J gene end by 7 bases; junction bases not matched to a gene: 5. CDR3 in DNA: TGTGCCACCAGCAGAGTTAGCGGGAGTTTGAATGAGCAGTTCTTC. It codes for CATSRVSGSLNEQFF.

The chain employs TRBV5-1 and TRBJ1-4; D is undetermined. The CDR3 covers 15 residues. Trimming took 4 bases from V and 10 from J, leaving 20 bases between them. Germline loops: CDR1 SGHRS, CDR2 YFSETQ. For the CDR3, the DNA is TGCGCCAGCAGCACAACCCCGGTATGGGGTGGAAAACTGTTTTTT. Its translation is CASSTTPVWGGKLFF.